This record covers a single T cell receptor beta chain. Its cognate antigen is unknown. V lost 6 bases, J lost 1 base, and 12 bases lay in between. The CDR3 has 14 residues. Germline V gives CDR1 DFQATT, CDR2 SNEGSKA (reference sequence). This entry belongs to a study of T-cell memory formation after mild COVID-19. Study-level findings and limits: The authors left the SARS-CoV-2 specificity of second-wave clones peaking on day 37 unconfirmed. Clones that contracted from day 15 to 85 were balanced CD4/CD8, while later expanders leaned CD4+.

The 5'RACE method, run with constant-segment primers, produced TCR alpha and TCR beta cDNA libraries (carrying sample barcodes and UMIs). TCRdb reprocessed the 5' RACE reads with MiXCR, giving one entry per CDR3 protein. The sample includes about 320,000 distinct CDR3 sequences, roughly an eighth of them seen just once. The TCR originated in a man younger than 30 who had mild COVID-19 (a few samples of this study predate the infection). Cell type and time point are not known. This rearrangement joins TRBV20-1 to TRBJ2-2, with a possible D match to TRBD2 (6 bases). Sequencing was performed on PBMCs or a T cell subset sorted from them (not recorded which). This CDR3 reads CSASDSGNTGELFF. DNA for the CDR3: TGCAGTGCGTCCGATAGCGGGAACACCGGGGAGCTGTTTTTT.